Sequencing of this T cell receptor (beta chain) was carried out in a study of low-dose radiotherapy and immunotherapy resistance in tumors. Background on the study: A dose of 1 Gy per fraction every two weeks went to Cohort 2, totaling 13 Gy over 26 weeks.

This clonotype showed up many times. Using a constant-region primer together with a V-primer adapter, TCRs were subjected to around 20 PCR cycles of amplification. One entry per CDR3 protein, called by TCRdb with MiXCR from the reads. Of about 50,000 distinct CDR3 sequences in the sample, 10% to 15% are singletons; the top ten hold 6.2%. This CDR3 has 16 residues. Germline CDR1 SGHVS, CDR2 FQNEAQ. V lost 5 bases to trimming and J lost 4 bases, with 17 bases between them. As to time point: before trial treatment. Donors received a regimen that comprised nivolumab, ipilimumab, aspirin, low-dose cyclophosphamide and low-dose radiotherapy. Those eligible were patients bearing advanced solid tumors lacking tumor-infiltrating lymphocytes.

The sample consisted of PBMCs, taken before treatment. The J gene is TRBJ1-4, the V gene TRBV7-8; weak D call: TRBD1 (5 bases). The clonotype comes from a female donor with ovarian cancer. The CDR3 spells CASSPRGVGLNEKLFF. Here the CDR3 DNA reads TGTGCCAGCAGCCCGCGGGGAGTGGGACTTAATGAAAAACTGTTTTTT. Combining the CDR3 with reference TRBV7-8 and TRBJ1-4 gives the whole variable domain GAGVSQSPRYKVAKRGQDVALRCDPISGHVSLFWYQQALGQGPEFLTYFQNEAQLDKSGLPSDRFFAERPEGSVSTLKIQRTQQEDSAVYLCASSPRGVGLNEKLFFGSGTQLSVL.